The clone carrying this T cell receptor (beta chain) was recorded many times. Its antigen is unknown. The time point was: pre-sensitization, week 0. Treatment noted: therapeutic diphenylcyclopropenone sensitization with weekly scalp DPC. Unseparated into fractions, whole blood served as the source from which total RNA was extracted. From germline, CDR1 is PRHDT and CDR2 FYEKMQ (reference sequence). This CDR3 contains 13 residues. The V segment lost 5 bases and the J segment 5 bases; nucleotides outside the gene matches: 5. The data belong to a study of human T cells and chemical hapten exposure. Across the study: Patients were mainly female, each with alopecia areata, totalis or universalis. Regarding the study as a whole: PT1 expanded TCR numbers rose with patch test score.

Individual cDNA molecules in this library carried unique molecular identifiers. MiXCR was run by TCRdb on the RACE reads, yielding one entry per CDR3 protein. The repertoire holds some 84,000 distinct CDR3 sequences, 8.5% seen once, with 2.5% to 3% in the top ten. The clonotype was recovered from a man between 40 and 49 years old with alopecia areata. Some clones in this sample may be carry-over from other donors' samples. The sequencing used whole blood, collected in connection with sensitization to the hapten diphenylcyclopropenone (DPC). The rearrangement links TRBV13 to TRBJ2-5; 7 nucleotides line up with TRBD1. CDR3 in DNA: TGTGCCAGCAGCACCGACAGGGAGGAGACCCAGTACTTC. Translated, it gives CASSTDREETQYF.